This TCR beta chain was captured by sequencing in a study of T cells in Graves' hyperthyroidism and ophthalmopathy. Amplification yielded TCR beta CDR3 regions, with RNA transcripts as the source. During a first-round RT-PCR of the TCR CDR3, the HTBI primer set was used. TCRdb re-derived calls from the multiplex PCR reads in MiXCR, one entry per CDR3 protein. The table records roughly 520,000 distinct CDR3 sequences, around a quarter of them present only once. Ten or more counts support this clonotype. Trimming cost V 2 bases and J 2 bases, with 10 bases left between them. Germline V gene sequence: CDR1 MNHEY, CDR2 SVGAGI. This CDR3 comprises 15 residues.

This clonotype originated in a woman aged 25 to 45 with Graves' ophthalmopathy. The chain links TRBV6-5 to TRBJ1-5; D gene ambiguous. The sequenced material came from blood. The CDR3: CASSYLDRGNQPQHF. As DNA, the CDR3 is TGTGCCAGCAGTTACCTTGATCGCGGCAATCAGCCCCAGCATTTT.